This TCR beta chain was identified in a study of blood T cell repertoires in COVID-19. Study information: Samples representing acute and convalescent COVID-19 were sourced from the United States, Italy and Spain. Sources were T cells, B-cell-depleted T cells, or PBMCs; the material itself was cDNA or gDNA.

How the authors handled the data: The authors estimated nucleated cell counts from reference gene primer amplification. Profiled with immunoSEQ multiplex PCR; TCRdb holds only in-frame clones, not every one. The V and J calls and the clone size are those of that table, but D and trimming were determined from the DNA. The table shows around 94,000 clones, with 86% occurring only once. Looked up from germline, CDR1 is LGHDT and CDR2 is YNNKEL (reference sequence). The V segment lost 9 bases and the J segment 8 bases; nucleotides outside the gene matches: 11. This CDR3 comprises 14 residues. V gene TRBV3-1 (or the pseudogene TRBV3-2) combines with J gene TRBJ2-1, with 9 bases that match TRBD2. Specimen: peripheral blood. This TCR was recovered from a man of 80 years or more with acute or convalescent COVID-19. The CDR3 bases are TGTGCCAGTCATCTTAGCGGGAGTATCGATGAGCAGTTCTTC. Translation gives CASHLSGSIDEQFF.